The 29 T cell receptor beta chains listed next were all sequenced from one sample in a study of shared clonotypes between healthy human individuals. Repertoires were generated with immunoSEQ multiplex PCR, while TCRdb's copy carries only in-frame clones and drops some. This table holds some 500,000 clones, approximately 80% found once. The source material was PBMCs. Receptor source: a woman aged 35 to 49 in good health. Some clones in this sample may be carry-over from other donors' samples.

The chain employs TRBV19 and TRBJ2-5, with 10 bases identical to TRBD1. CDR3 size: 16 residues. Trimming cost V 4 bases and J 2 bases; bases outside gene matches: 7. CDR1 is LNHDA, CDR2 SQIVND, per germline (reference sequence). CDR3 protein: CASSTRDRGRQETQYF. In DNA, the CDR3 is TGTGCCAGTAGTACCCGGGACAGGGGACGACAAGAGACCCAGTACTTC.

Note on this clone: A much more abundant neighbour one base away suggests this may be a read error. Other DNA variants within this sample encode the same CDR3. CDR3 coding DNA: TGTGCCAGCAGCCCGCCGGGACAGGGGCAAAAGGGCTACACCTTC. This translates into CASSPPGQGQKGYTF. The chain carries TRBV4-2 and TRBJ1-2; TRBD1 aligns across 10 bases. The CDR3 covers 15 residues. Germline V gene lookup returns CDR1 LGHNA and CDR2 YNFKEQ. The V and J ends lost 4 bases and 8 bases, in that order; junction bases with no gene match: 10.

The V call is TRBV5-1, the J call TRBJ1-1, with D tentatively TRBD1 (5 bases). V was shortened by 0 bases and J by 2 bases, with 8 bases between the two germline ends. This CDR3 has 14 residues. Germline-derived CDR1 and CDR2 are SGHRS and YFSETQ. CDR3 sequence: CASSLGGQNTEAFF. The DNA for the CDR3 is TGCGCCAGCAGCTTGGGAGGACAAAACACTGAAGCTTTCTTT.

The chain is built from TRBV29-1 and TRBJ2-1; D possibly uses TRBD1 or TRBD2 (5 bases each). The CDR3 has 16 residues. Per germline, CDR1 SQVTM and CDR2 ANQGSEA. Trimming removed 4 bases from V and 0 bases from J, with 16 bases in between. CDR3 residues: CSVVVGPKSSYNEQFF. The CDR3, as DNA: TGCAGCGTTGTAGTGGGACCCAAGAGCTCCTACAATGAGCAGTTCTTC.

The chain carries TRBV11-2 and TRBJ2-7; 8 bases line up with TRBD2. Germline values: CDR1 SGHAT, CDR2 FQNNGV. This CDR3 is 15 amino acids long. V lost 5 bases and J lost 7; bases outside the gene matches: 13. The CDR3: CASSPTGLARGEQYF. DNA of the CDR3: TGTGCCAGCAGCCCTACCGGACTAGCTAGGGGGGAGCAGTACTTC.

Details on this clone: The identical CDR3 is also encoded by other nucleotide sequences in the sample. The chain combines TRBV5-1 with TRBJ2-7, with a weak D call TRBD2 (6 bases). Looked up from germline, CDR1 is SGHRS and CDR2 is YFSETQ. The ends were cut back, 4 bases at V and 5 bases at J, with 19 bases in the middle. The CDR3 spans 15 residues. The CDR3 spells CASSRGTGNSDEQYF. In nucleotides, the CDR3 is TGCGCCAGCAGCCGAGGGACTGGGAATAGCGACGAGCAGTACTTC.

This clone came up many times. The CDR3 spells CSVDQGGGGYGYTF. CDR3 nucleotide sequence: TGCAGCGTTGATCAAGGGGGCGGGGGCTATGGCTACACCTTC. This chain uses TRBV29-1 with TRBJ1-2, with 7 bases aligning to TRBD1. The CDR3 is 14 amino acids. V gave up 3 bases and J gave up 4 bases; unmatched junction bases: 8. Germline V gene data show CDR1 as SQVTM and CDR2 as ANQGSEA.

A note on this clone: It differs at one base from a far larger clone, so likely a read error. J is TRBJ2-7 and V is TRBV7-9, with D perhaps given as TRBD1 or TRBD2 (5 bases each). This CDR3 has 15 residues. The V gene lost 0 bases and the J gene lost 4 bases, with 13 bases spanning the gap. Germline CDR1 reads SEHNR; CDR2 reads FQNEAQ (reference sequence). The CDR3 protein is CASSLARAGTYEQYF. CDR3 coding DNA: TGTGCCAGCAGCTTAGCTCGGGCAGGGACGTACGAGCAGTACTTC.

This clone was counted ten times or more. The CDR3 coding sequence is TGTGCCAGCAGTCGAAAATCGGCCATGAACACTGAAGCTTTCTTT. Its protein is CASSRKSAMNTEAFF. This chain joins TRBV2 and TRBJ1-1, with D hard to call. Looked up from germline, CDR1 is SNHLY and CDR2 is FYNNEI. The CDR3 length is 15 residues. V was clipped by 5 bases and J by 0 bases, with 13 bases between them.

The chain links TRBV2 to TRBJ2-7; TRBD2 agrees at 7 bases. V shed 10 bases and J 1 base; nucleotides not matched to a gene: 10. The CDR3 sequence is 14 residues long. Germline CDR1 and CDR2: SNHLY and FYNNEI. The CDR3 region is CAILGPSGSYEQYF. Written as DNA, the CDR3 is TGTGCCATCCTCGGGCCTAGCGGTTCCTACGAGCAGTACTTC.

The J gene is TRBJ2-1, the V gene TRBV18; perhaps TRBD2 as D (6 bases). Trimming took 6 bases from V and 0 from J, leaving 12 bases between them. The CDR3 runs to 15 residues. Germline V gives CDR1 KGHSH, CDR2 LQKENI. The chain's CDR3 is CASSLGSGSYNEQFF. The CDR3 region has the DNA TGTGCCAGCTCCCTGGGTAGCGGCTCCTACAATGAGCAGTTCTTC.

V gene TRBV2 combines with J gene TRBJ2-5; D uncertain. Germline CDR1 and CDR2: SNHLY and FYNNEI. There are 13 residues in the CDR3. The V and J ends lost 3 bases and 5 bases respectively, with 10 bases between them. The CDR3 region is CASSDSELETQYF. The CDR3 DNA is TGTGCCAGCAGTGATTCAGAGCTGGAGACCCAGTACTTC.

This clone was seen just once. The rearrangement joins TRBV29-1 to TRBJ2-7; D possibly corresponds to TRBD1 (7 bases). Germline V gene data show CDR1 as SQVTM and CDR2 as ANQGSEA. Trimming shortened V by 7 bases and J by 5 bases, and 15 bases separated the two germline ends. CDR3 length: 12 amino acids. This CDR3 is CSAAGQKNEQYF. CDR3 nucleotide sequence: TGCAGCGCCGCGGGACAGAAGAACGAGCAGTACTTC.

Points on this clone: This likely traces to a read error, being one base from a far larger clone. The V and J genes are TRBV7-6 and TRBJ1-5; D gene uncertain. Germline CDR1 SGHVS, CDR2 FNYEAQ. Trimming left V 1 base short and J 5 bases short, with 6 bases between. The CDR3 consists of 13 residues. The CDR3, as DNA: TGTGCCAGCAGCTTAGTGGAGGATCAGCCCCAGCATTTT. Translated: CASSLVEDQPQHF.

This sequence joins TRBV28 and TRBJ1-2, with 7 bases matching TRBD1. V shed 5 bases and J 4 bases; nucleotides not matched to a gene: 7. This CDR3 has 14 amino acids. Germline assignment: CDR1 MDHEN and CDR2 SYDVKM. The DNA of the CDR3 is TGTGCCAGCAGTGACGGGACAGACCCCTATGGCTACACCTTC. This sequence encodes CASSDGTDPYGYTF.

This clone was found a few times. The chain combines TRBV10-3 with TRBJ2-3; D unresolved. The CDR3 totals 16 residues. Looked up from germline, CDR1 is ENHRY and CDR2 is SYGVKD. Trimming took 11 bases from V and 5 from J, leaving 26 bases between them. The CDR3 DNA follows: TGTGCCTCCAAACCCAAGGACGCACTGCTGAGAGATACGCAGTATTTT. This encodes CASKPKDALLRDTQYF.

This clone showed up just once. Possible read error: a much larger clone is one base away. The same CDR3 arises from other DNA sequences in this sample as well. The V gene is TRBV18, the J gene TRBJ1-1, with 7 nucleotides matching TRBD1. This CDR3 is 14 amino acids long. Germline CDR1 reads KGHSH; CDR2 reads LQKENI. J gave up 11 bases and V 2 bases, and 11 bases lay outside the gene matches. The CDR3 DNA follows: TGTGCCAGCTCACCAGAGGGAACAGGGGACGGGGCTTTCTTT. Translated: CASSPEGTGDGAFF.

V is TRBV11-2 and J is TRBJ1-6; D gene uncertain. Germline CDR1 is SGHAT and CDR2 is FQNNGV. V dropped 5 bases and J dropped 9 bases, with 14 bases sitting between them. CDR3 size: 14 residues. Here the CDR3 reads CASSPREGGSPLHF. The CDR3 DNA follows: TGTGCCAGCAGCCCGCGGGAGGGAGGTTCACCCCTCCACTTT.

Comments on this clone: A read error may be the cause here, since a much bigger clone is one base away. J is TRBJ1-5 and V is TRBV29-1; D is uncertain. CDR1 and CDR2 from the germline V gene are SQVTM and ANQGSEA. Trimming removed 1 base from V and 11 bases from J, with 12 bases in between. This CDR3 contains 12 residues. The DNA for the CDR3 is TGCAGCGTTGAAGCGGACCGACGGTCCCAGCATTTT. It is translated as CSVEADRRSQHF.

J is TRBJ2-2 and V is TRBV7-2, with TRBD1 as a possible D gene (6 bases). Per germline, CDR1 SGHTA and CDR2 FQGNSA. Trimming stripped 3 bases from V and 2 bases from J, with 10 bases between. The CDR3 runs to 15 residues. CDR3 nucleotide sequence: TGTGCCAGCAGCTTGGGGACAACCAACACCGGGGAGCTGTTTTTT. Translation: CASSLGTTNTGELFF.

In DNA, the CDR3 is TGTGCCAGCAGTCCCAGGACCTTGGGAGAGCAGTACTTC. Translation: CASSPRTLGEQYF. V gene TRBV28 combines with J gene TRBJ2-7, with no clear D. V gave up 5 bases and J gave up 7 bases, with 15 bases separating them. Germline V gives CDR1 MDHEN, CDR2 SYDVKM. The CDR3 is 13 amino acids.

The V call is TRBV7-6, the J call TRBJ2-7; 11 bases match TRBD2. Germline CDR1 reads SGHVS; CDR2 reads FNYEAQ. Trimming cost V 5 bases and J 2 bases; bases outside gene matches: 5. The CDR3 length is 15 residues. The CDR3 reads CASSPLAGGTYEQYF. As DNA, the CDR3 is TGTGCCAGCAGCCCTCTAGCGGGAGGTACCTACGAGCAGTACTTC.

The chain uses TRBV7-9 and TRBJ2-5; the D call may be TRBD1 or TRBD2 (7 bases each). The CDR3 spans 16 residues. The germline gives CDR1 SEHNR, CDR2 FQNEAQ (reference sequence). Trimming removed 1 base at V and 4 bases at J, with 16 bases between. The CDR3 DNA reads as TGTGCCAGCAGCTTAGTGGGGAGGGGGCGCTTAGAGACCCAGTACTTC. This gives the protein CASSLVGRGRLETQYF.

As to this clone: The same CDR3 is also encoded by other DNA sequences in this sample. The V gene is TRBV4-1, the J gene TRBJ2-3; unclear D gene. Germline V gene data show CDR1 as MGHRA and CDR2 as YSYEKL. The V and J ends lost 2 bases and 4 bases respectively, with 4 bases between them. The length of the CDR3 is 12 residues. The CDR3 region is CASSQLADTQYF. DNA of the CDR3: TGCGCCAGCAGCCAACTCGCAGATACGCAGTATTTT.

This clone was observed many times. The chain joins TRBV28 to TRBJ2-1; 7 bases are shared with TRBD2. Trimming removed 3 bases from V and 2 bases from J; junction bases left unmatched: 1. The CDR3 totals 14 residues. The germline gives CDR1 MDHEN, CDR2 SYDVKM. For the CDR3, the DNA is TGTGCCAGCAGTTTCCGGGAGGCCTACAATGAGCAGTTCTTC. Translation: CASSFREAYNEQFF.

Of note for this clone: Only one base separates this from a far larger clonotype, so it likely reflects a read error. This CDR3 is also generated by other DNA sequences in the sample. This chain links TRBV20-1 with TRBJ2-7; D not certain. The germline CDR1 and CDR2 sequences are DFQATT and SNEGSKA (reference sequence). The CDR3 is 10 residues long. The CDR3 here is CSALGYEQYF. CDR3 in DNA: TGCAGCGCCTTAGGGTACGAGCAGTACTTC.

The rearrangement joins TRBV4-2 to TRBJ1-5, with TRBD1 identical over 7 bases. Germline V gene lookup returns CDR1 LGHNA and CDR2 YNFKEQ. The CDR3 is 15 amino acids. J gave up 5 bases and V 4 bases, and 8 bases lay outside the gene matches. The CDR3 sequence: CASSRGAGGHQPQHF. The CDR3, as DNA: TGTGCCAGCAGCCGAGGCGCAGGGGGTCATCAGCCCCAGCATTTT.

This clone was picked up a small number of times. The rearrangement joins TRBV19 to TRBJ2-2; maybe TRBD2 (5 bases). Germline-derived CDR1 and CDR2 are LNHDA and SQIVND (reference sequence). The CDR3 runs to 14 residues. The germline V and J ends were trimmed by 1 base and 8 bases, with 11 bases remaining between them. The chain's CDR3 is CASSIGPGTGELFF. CDR3 coding DNA: TGTGCCAGTAGTATAGGTCCGGGAACGGGGGAGCTGTTTTTT.

As concerns this clone: This could be a read error, since a much larger clone is one nucleotide away. This chain connects TRBV4-3 to TRBJ2-5; TRBD1 matches 7 bases. Germline assignment: CDR1 LGHNA and CDR2 YSLEER. The CDR3 is 15 amino acids. The CDR3 coding sequence is TGCGTCAGCAGCCAAGATAAGACAGGGCAAGAGACCCAGTACTTC. It yields the protein CVSSQDKTGQETQYF.